The 17 T cell receptor beta chains reported below all come from one sample, sequenced in a study of Ad26.COV2.S vaccination and SARS-CoV-2 variants. Specified treatment: approximately 18 received Ad26.COV2.S at low or high dose, single or two shots; roughly 5 received placebo; per-sample allocation not given. Day 63 after the first injection of vaccine or placebo was the sampling time. Some clones are missing from TCRdb's copy, which holds only in-frame ones; the method was immunoSEQ multiplex PCR. The table records some 290,000 clones, around 83% of them present only once. The starting material was peripheral blood, obtained in a trial of Ad26.COV2.S vaccine versus placebo. These receptors were collected from a person between 18 and 65 years old who received the Ad26.COV2.S COVID-19 vaccine or a placebo.

The chain employs TRBV6-1 and TRBJ2-1, with 11 bases matching TRBD2. Germline loops: CDR1 MNHNS, CDR2 SASEGT. CDR3 size: 15 residues. Losses at the gene ends were 1 base for V and 10 bases for J; bases not matched to a gene: 6. The CDR3 DNA reads as TGTGCCAGCAGTGAAGAGGCTAGCGGGGGGCGGGAGCAGTTCTTC. As protein: CASSEEASGGREQFF.

The CDR3 is CASGLTGDQPQHF. The DNA of the CDR3 is TGTGCTAGTGGTTTGACAGGGGATCAGCCCCAGCATTTT. The chain links TRBV12-5 to TRBJ1-5; 7 positions match TRBD1. Trimming cost V 2 bases and J 5 bases; bases outside gene matches: 0. Germline-derived CDR1 and CDR2 are LGHNT and FRNRAP. CDR3 length: 13 amino acids.

The chain has TRBV30 and TRBJ2-7; 8 bases line up with TRBD1. This CDR3 region has 13 residues. Looked up from germline, CDR1 is GTSNPN and CDR2 is SVGIG (reference sequence). V shed 4 bases, J shed 5 bases, and the junction held 7 bases outside the gene matches. The CDR3: CAWKRQGMDEQYF. The CDR3 DNA reads TGTGCCTGGAAGAGACAGGGGATGGACGAGCAGTACTTC.

In this sample, this clone is medium-sized. The genes are TRBV9 and TRBJ2-7; 8 positions match TRBD1. CDR3 size: 15 residues. CDR1 and CDR2 from the germline V gene are SGDLS and YYNGEE. The V gene end was trimmed by 0 bases and the J gene end by 4 bases; junction bases not matched to a gene: 6. CDR3 sequence reads: CASSVEDRVGYEQYF. The CDR3 DNA sequence: TGTGCCAGCAGCGTAGAGGACAGGGTAGGGTACGAGCAGTACTTC.

V usage is TRBV30 and J usage is TRBJ1-2; D gene uncertain. Germline CDR1 reads GTSNPN; CDR2 reads SVGIG (reference sequence). This CDR3 contains 18 residues. Between the trimmed V and J ends, which lost 0 bases and 4 bases, there was a span of 24 bases. CDR3 sequence reads: CAWSVPGRTGFRGYGYTF. The DNA for the CDR3 is TGTGCCTGGAGTGTACCGGGCAGGACGGGGTTTCGTGGCTATGGCTACACCTTC.

The V call is TRBV7-8, the J call TRBJ1-1; TRBD1 agrees at 9 bases. The CDR3 has 20 amino acids. Germline CDR1 and CDR2: SGHVS and FQNEAQ. With 1 base clipped from V and 0 bases from J, the junction kept 15 bases outside the gene matches. The CDR3 DNA reads TGTGCCAGCAGCTTAGTAGACACAGGGGGCCGCCTGGCCCTGAACACTGAAGCTTTCTTT. Translation gives CASSLVDTGGRLALNTEAFF.

This clone was seen a few times. The rearrangement links TRBV7-6 to TRBJ1-6, with D perhaps matching TRBD1 (5 bases). CDR1 SGHVS and CDR2 FNYEAQ come from the germline V gene. This CDR3 spans 18 amino acids. V was pared by 1 base and J by 0 bases, with 13 bases between. CDR3: CASSLEGGGSSYNSPLHF. The CDR3 DNA is TGTGCCAGCAGCTTAGAAGGTGGGGGAAGCTCCTATAATTCACCCCTCCACTTT. The full variable domain, completed using reference TRBV7-6 and TRBJ1-6, is GAGVSQSPRYKVTKRGQDVALRCDPISGHVSLYWYRQALGQGPEFLTYFNYEAQQDKSGLPNDRFSAERPEGSISTLTIQRTEQRDSAMYRCASSLEGGGSSYNSPLHFGNGTRLTVT.

The gene calls are TRBV6-5 and TRBJ2-1; 7 bases agree with TRBD1. Trimming took 5 bases from V and 7 from J; bases not matched to a gene: 11. The CDR3 loop spans 15 amino acids. The V gene's germline CDR1 is MNHEY and CDR2 SVGAGI. This chain's CDR3 is CASSLRDSIGNEQFF. CDR3 sequence (DNA): TGTGCCAGCAGTCTCCGGGACAGCATAGGAAATGAGCAGTTCTTC.

V gene TRBV2 combines with J gene TRBJ2-7; D is unresolved. The CDR3 contains 11 residues. Germline V CDR1 and CDR2: SNHLY, FYNNEI. The V and J ends lost 6 bases and 6 bases respectively, with 9 bases between them. CDR3 DNA: TGTGCCAGCAGGGGCCTAGGCGAGCAGTACTTC. It specifies CASRGLGEQYF.

Note on this clone: Other DNA sequences of this sample code for an identical CDR3. The CDR3 protein is CAWSVWGSGNTIYF. The CDR3 nucleotides read TGTGCCTGGAGTGTATGGGGATCTGGAAACACCATATATTTT. V and J are TRBV30 and TRBJ1-3; D is unresolved. Germline V gene sequence: CDR1 GTSNPN, CDR2 SVGIG (reference sequence). The CDR3 loop spans 14 amino acids. Trimming shortened V by 0 bases and J by 1 base, and 7 bases separated the two germline ends.

This clone has more than one count but fewer than ten. The CDR3 is CASSPHDGSNQPQHF. The CDR3 nucleotides are TGTGCCAGCAGTCCCCATGACGGGAGCAATCAGCCCCAGCATTTT. This chain joins TRBV27 and TRBJ1-5; D ambiguous. V was cut by 5 bases and J by 1 base, with 12 bases left in between. CDR1 is MNHEY, CDR2 SMNVEV, per germline (reference sequence). The CDR3 runs 15 residues.

V is TRBV18 and J is TRBJ1-6; the D gene is possibly TRBD1 (5 bases). Germline CDR1 is KGHSH and CDR2 is LQKENI. The CDR3 is made up of 15 amino acids. V gave up 6 bases and J gave up 9 bases, with 18 bases separating them. The CDR3 coding sequence is TGTGCCAGCTCCTGGACTGAGACAGTAGTTTCACCCCTCCACTTT. Amino acid sequence: CASSWTETVVSPLHF.

The chain links TRBV6-1 to TRBJ1-2, with D tentatively TRBD1 (5 bases). The CDR3 is made up of 14 amino acids. Germline values: CDR1 MNHNS, CDR2 SASEGT. Trimming stripped 2 bases from V and 2 bases from J, with 9 bases between. CDR3 DNA: TGTGCCAGCAGTGAATTCCCAGGGAACTATGGCTACACCTTC. It encodes CASSEFPGNYGYTF.

The chain couples TRBV11-2 to TRBJ2-1; 12 nucleotides align to TRBD2. V lost 0 bases and J lost 7; bases outside the gene matches: 10. This CDR3 comprises 18 residues. The germline gives CDR1 SGHAT, CDR2 FQNNGV. The CDR3 sequence: CASSLDGASGGAMNEQFF. In DNA, the CDR3 is TGTGCCAGCAGCTTAGATGGGGCTAGCGGGGGGGCAATGAATGAGCAGTTCTTC.

The chain combines TRBV29-1 with TRBJ2-2; D possibly matches TRBD1 or TRBD2 (5 bases each). Trimming removed 3 bases at V and 1 base at J, with 6 bases between. Looked up from germline, CDR1 is SQVTM and CDR2 is ANQGSEA. This CDR3 spans 13 amino acids. The CDR3 is CSVDGGNTGELFF. DNA for the CDR3: TGCAGCGTTGATGGGGGGAACACCGGGGAGCTGTTTTTT.

V gene TRBV10-3 combines with J gene TRBJ1-3, with D perhaps TRBD1 (6 bases). The CDR3 covers 14 residues. From germline, CDR1 is ENHRY and CDR2 SYGVKD. Trimming took off 6 bases at V and 1 base at J, with 10 bases between the two ends. In DNA, the CDR3 is TGTGCCATCAGCCCTACAGGGTCTGGAAACACCATATATTTT. It translates to CAISPTGSGNTIYF.

V gene TRBV5-4 combines with J gene TRBJ2-1, with 10 bases matching TRBD2. Looked up from germline, CDR1 is SGHNT and CDR2 is YYREEE (reference sequence). After removal of 4 bases from V and 6 bases from J, the junction contained 10 bases not matched to a gene. The CDR3 has 16 residues. The CDR3 DNA follows: TGTGCCAGCAGCCTAGGGATCAGCGGGGGGGCCAATGAGCAGTTCTTC. Translating it yields CASSLGISGGANEQFF.